This T cell receptor beta chain was recorded in a study of glioma-infiltrating T cells. The CDR3 runs to 15 residues. The V gene's germline CDR1 is LGHNA and CDR2 YSLEER. V dropped 1 base and J dropped 7; count of bases not matched to a gene: 4. Amplification of TCR alpha and beta CDR3 regions from RNA used iRepertoire nested multiplex PCR. TCRdb re-called the multiplex PCR reads through MiXCR, storing one row per CDR3 protein. The sample lists some 99,000 distinct CDR3 sequences; less than 30% were seen once. Study-wide results and limits: Gliomas, especially low-grade, showed above-expected tissue-blood divergence; non-neoplastic patients showed below.

About this clonotype: Antigen specificity is unknown.

The specimen was glioma tissue, nonneoplastic brain tissue, or PBMCs (not recorded which). The sequence derives from a human donor with low-grade glioma or glioblastoma, undergoing nonglioma brain surgery, or in good health (not recorded which). The chain couples TRBV4-3 to TRBJ2-1; the match to TRBD2 covers 10 bases. The CDR3 here is CASSQGLAGPNEQFF. CDR3 bases: TGCGCCAGCAGCCAAGGACTAGCGGGCCCGAATGAGCAGTTCTTC.